The clone carrying this T cell receptor (beta chain) was detected only a few times. These data are taken from a study of blood T cell repertoires in COVID-19. This CDR3 has 14 amino acids. Germline assignment: CDR1 LGHDT and CDR2 YNNKEL (reference sequence). Trimming cost V 1 base and J 4 bases, with 10 bases left between them. TCRdb's table, derived via immunoSEQ multiplex PCR, lists solely in-frame clones and lacks some. The table has fewer than 250,000 clones, around 82% seen once. This chain uses TRBV3-1 (or the pseudogene TRBV3-2) with TRBJ1-2; D is ambiguous. This clonotype was sampled from a woman aged 65 to 85 with acute or convalescent COVID-19. Sequenced input: peripheral blood. The CDR3 DNA reads as TGTGCCAGCAGCCAAGCGCGTTTGAGCTATGGCTACACCTTC. Protein sequence: CASSQARLSYGYTF.